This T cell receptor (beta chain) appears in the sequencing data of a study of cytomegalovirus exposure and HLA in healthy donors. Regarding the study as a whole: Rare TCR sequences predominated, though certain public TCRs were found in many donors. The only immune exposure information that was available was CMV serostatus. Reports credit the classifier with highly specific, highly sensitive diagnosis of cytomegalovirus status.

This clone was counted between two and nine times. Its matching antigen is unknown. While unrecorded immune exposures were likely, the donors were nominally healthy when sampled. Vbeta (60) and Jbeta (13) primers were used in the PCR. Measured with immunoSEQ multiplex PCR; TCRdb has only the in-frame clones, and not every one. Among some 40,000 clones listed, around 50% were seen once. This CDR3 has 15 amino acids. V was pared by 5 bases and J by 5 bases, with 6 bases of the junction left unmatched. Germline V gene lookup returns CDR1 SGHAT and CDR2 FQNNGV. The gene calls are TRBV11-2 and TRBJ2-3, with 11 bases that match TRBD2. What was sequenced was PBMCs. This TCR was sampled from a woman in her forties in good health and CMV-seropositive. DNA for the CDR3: TGTGCCAGCAGCCATAGCGGGGGGGCGGGAGATACGCAGTATTTT. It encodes CASSHSGGAGDTQYF.